Below are 10 T cell receptor beta chains sequenced from a single sample in a study of shared clonotypes between healthy human individuals. Profiling relied on immunoSEQ multiplex PCR, and the TCRdb table lists in-frame clones only, not all of them. The sample includes some 1.5 million clones, roughly 98% of them seen just once. Input material: naive CD4+ T cells sorted from blood. Subset indicated: CD45RA+ positively selected. The receptors were gathered from a man aged 25-40 years in good health.

This chain uses TRBV19 with TRBJ2-3; D perhaps matches TRBD2 (5 bases). The CDR3 is 14 residues long. V lost 4 bases, J lost 3 bases, and 11 bases lay in between. CDR1 is LNHDA and CDR2 is SQIVND in the germline V gene (reference sequence). CDR3 nucleotides: TGTGCCAGTAGTAACCCACGGGGAACAGATACGCAGTATTTT. As protein: CASSNPRGTDTQYF. The full variable domain, with the rest looked up from reference TRBV19 and TRBJ2-3, is DGGITQSPKYLFRKEGQNVTLSCEQNLNHDAMYWYRQDPGQGLRLIYYSQIVNDFQKGDIAEGYSVSREKKESFPLTVTSAQKNPTAFYLCASSNPRGTDTQYFGPGTRLTVL.

The genes are TRBV27 and TRBJ2-7, with 10 nucleotides matching TRBD2. Germline trimming cut 0 bases from V and 0 bases from J; bases unmatched to any gene: 17. The germline gives CDR1 MNHEY, CDR2 SMNVEV (reference sequence). CDR3 length: 21 residues. This CDR3 is CASSLSPTQTRLAGPSYEQYF. The CDR3 DNA reads TGTGCCAGCAGTTTATCTCCAACTCAAACGCGACTAGCGGGTCCCTCCTACGAGCAGTACTTC.

V gene TRBV5-6 combines with J gene TRBJ1-3, with D possibly matching TRBD1 (5 bases). This CDR3 spans 17 amino acids. V was cut by 4 bases and J by 0 bases, with 17 bases left in between. The germline CDR1 and CDR2 sequences are SGHDT and YYEEEE. The CDR3 reads CASSPLPTGVSGNTIYF. The CDR3 DNA sequence: TGTGCCAGCAGCCCTCTTCCTACAGGCGTCTCTGGAAACACCATATATTTT.

The chain carries TRBV5-1 and TRBJ2-1, with TRBD2 matching over 8 bases. This CDR3 contains 15 residues. Trimming removed 6 bases from V and 0 bases from J; junction bases left unmatched: 5. CDR1 and CDR2 (germline): SGHRS, YFSETQ. DNA for the CDR3: TGCGCCAGCATACCCGGGAGGGCCTCCTACAATGAGCAGTTCTTC. Its protein is CASIPGRASYNEQFF.

To note about this clone: Other nucleotide sequences in the sample specify the same CDR3. The J gene is TRBJ2-5, the V gene TRBV2; D not resolved. The CDR3 consists of 12 residues. Germline V CDR1 and CDR2: SNHLY, FYNNEI. V was trimmed by 7 bases and J by 5 bases, leaving 11 bases between them. CDR3 region: CASTGDGETQYF. The CDR3 bases are TGTGCCAGCACGGGCGACGGGGAGACCCAGTACTTC.

The chain couples TRBV28 to TRBJ2-3, with 15 nucleotides matching TRBD2. V lost 6 bases to trimming and J lost 0 bases; unmatched junction nucleotides: 13. The CDR3 loop spans 20 amino acids. The V gene's germline CDR1 is MDHEN and CDR2 SYDVKM. The CDR3 sequence: CASRGLGLAGGIRSTDTQYF. CDR3 coding DNA: TGTGCCAGCAGGGGTCTCGGACTAGCGGGAGGGATAAGGAGCACAGATACGCAGTATTTT.

The chain couples TRBV18 to TRBJ1-4, with D possibly being TRBD1 (5 bases). The germline CDR1 and CDR2 sequences are KGHSH and LQKENI. V was shortened by 4 bases and J by 14 bases, with 14 bases between the two germline ends. The CDR3 extends over 12 amino acids. CDR3 amino acids: CASSLDRWGLFF. CDR3 DNA: TGTGCCAGCTCACTCGACCGGTGGGGCCTGTTTTTT.

This clone was found once. Other DNA sequences in this specimen translate into the identical CDR3. The V call is TRBV7-2, the J call TRBJ2-5; D is undetermined. Germline V gene lookup returns CDR1 SGHTA and CDR2 FQGNSA. CDR3 length: 13 residues. Trimming removed 1 base at V and 5 bases at J, with 8 bases between. The CDR3 is CASSLVRGETQYF. In DNA form, the CDR3 reads TGTGCCAGCAGCTTAGTCCGTGGGGAGACCCAGTACTTC.

The V and J genes are TRBV7-8 and TRBJ2-5; 12 positions match TRBD1. CDR1 and CDR2 from the germline V gene are SGHVS and FQNEAQ. The CDR3 is 19 residues long. Trimming removed 2 bases from V and 0 bases from J; junction bases left unmatched: 10. The CDR3 sequence: CASSLRRWDRGRDQETQYF. The CDR3 DNA sequence: TGTGCCAGCAGCTTACGACGTTGGGACAGGGGGCGAGACCAAGAGACCCAGTACTTC.

The chain uses TRBV16 and TRBJ2-1, with 7 bases fitting TRBD2. Per germline, CDR1 KGHSY and CDR2 FQNENV. The V and J ends lost 5 bases and 4 bases, in that order; junction bases with no gene match: 5. The CDR3 sequence is 14 residues long. CDR3 loop: CASSAPGGYNEQFF. DNA of the CDR3: TGTGCCAGCAGCGCCCCGGGGGGTTACAATGAGCAGTTCTTC.